This passage covers 3 T cell receptor beta chains from one sample sequenced in a study of blood T cell repertoires in COVID-19. Data came from immunoSEQ multiplex PCR; TCRdb stores just in-frame clones and leaves some out. Among about 49,000 clones listed, approximately 80% were seen once. Sequencing was performed on peripheral blood. The receptor source for this set is an elderly woman with COVID-19, enrolled during active disease.

The V gene is TRBV29-1, the J gene TRBJ1-5; maybe TRBD1 (6 bases). There are 13 residues in the CDR3. The V gene lost 4 bases and the J gene lost 4 bases, with 11 bases spanning the gap. CDR1 and CDR2 from the germline V gene are SQVTM and ANQGSEA. This CDR3 reads CSVAGTNNQPQHF. The DNA for the CDR3 is TGCAGCGTTGCCGGGACAAATAATCAGCCCCAGCATTTT.

This chain joins TRBV5-4 and TRBJ2-6; no firm D call. The CDR3 has 16 amino acids. CDR1 is SGHNT and CDR2 is YYREEE in the germline V gene (reference sequence). V was trimmed by 0 bases and J by 0 bases, leaving 7 bases between them. CDR3 sequence reads: CASSLATDSGANVLTF. Here the CDR3 DNA reads TGTGCCAGCAGCTTGGCCACAGACTCTGGGGCCAACGTCCTGACTTTC.

The genes are TRBV11-3 and TRBJ2-3; 12 positions agree with TRBD2. The CDR3 length is 17 residues. Germline trimming cut 5 bases from V and 2 bases from J; bases unmatched to any gene: 8. Per the germline V gene, CDR1 is SGHNT and CDR2 is YENEEA. The CDR3 DNA follows: TGTGCCAGCAGCCCACAGACTAGCGGGGGATTCACAGATACGCAGTATTTT. Amino acid sequence: CASSPQTSGGFTDTQYF.